This TCR beta chain stems from a study of blood T cells in healthy people across ages. Primed by a sample-barcoded 5' primer and a J-beta primer mix, a second PCR proceeded for 7 to 11 cycles. Each CDR3 protein is one row after TCRdb ran MiXCR on the 5' RACE reads. The sample consists of hundreds of thousands of distinct CDR3 sequences, 22% of them appearing once. This clonotype was detected only a few times. The sequenced sample was blood. This TCR was recovered from a man between 65 and 80 years old in good health.

CDR3: CASSPLTGREEKLFF. In nucleotides, the CDR3 is TGTGCCAGCTCACCATTGACAGGGCGAGAAGAAAAACTGTTTTTT. The V and J genes are TRBV18 and TRBJ1-4, with 7 bases lining up with TRBD1. Germline trimming cut 2 bases from V and 8 bases from J; bases unmatched to any gene: 8. Germline V lookup: CDR1 KGHSH, CDR2 LQKENI. The CDR3 is made up of 15 amino acids.